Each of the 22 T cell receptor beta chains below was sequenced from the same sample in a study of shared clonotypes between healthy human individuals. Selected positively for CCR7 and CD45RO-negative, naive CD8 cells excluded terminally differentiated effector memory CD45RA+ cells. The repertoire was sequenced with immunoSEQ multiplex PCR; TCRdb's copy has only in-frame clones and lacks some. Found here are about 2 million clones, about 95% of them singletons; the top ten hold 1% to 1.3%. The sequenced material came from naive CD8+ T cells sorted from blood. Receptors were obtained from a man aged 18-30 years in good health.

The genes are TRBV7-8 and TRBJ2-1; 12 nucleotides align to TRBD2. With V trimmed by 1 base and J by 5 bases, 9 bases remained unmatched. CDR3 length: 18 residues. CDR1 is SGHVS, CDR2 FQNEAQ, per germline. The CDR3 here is CASSLGLAGEGADNEQFF. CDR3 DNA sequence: TGTGCCAGCAGCTTAGGACTAGCGGGAGAAGGTGCGGACAATGAGCAGTTCTTC.

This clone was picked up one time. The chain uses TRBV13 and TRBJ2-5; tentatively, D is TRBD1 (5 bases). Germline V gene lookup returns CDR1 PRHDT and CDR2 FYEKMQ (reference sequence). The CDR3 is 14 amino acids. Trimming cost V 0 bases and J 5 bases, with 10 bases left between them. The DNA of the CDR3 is TGTGCCAGCAGCTTAGGAGGGGTTGTGGAGACCCAGTACTTC. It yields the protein CASSLGGVVETQYF.

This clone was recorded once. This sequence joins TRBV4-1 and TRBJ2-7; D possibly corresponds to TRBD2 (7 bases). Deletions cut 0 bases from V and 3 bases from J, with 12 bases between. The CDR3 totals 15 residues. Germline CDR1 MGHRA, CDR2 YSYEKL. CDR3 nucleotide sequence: TGCGCCAGCAGCCAAGAAGGGGGGGCCCTCTACGAGCAGTACTTC. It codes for CASSQEGGALYEQYF.

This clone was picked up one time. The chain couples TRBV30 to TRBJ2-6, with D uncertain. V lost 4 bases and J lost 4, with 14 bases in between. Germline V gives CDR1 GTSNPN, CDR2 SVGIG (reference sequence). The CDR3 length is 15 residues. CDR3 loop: CAWIDGTWGANVLTF. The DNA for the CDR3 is TGTGCCTGGATCGACGGCACTTGGGGGGCCAACGTCCTGACTTTC. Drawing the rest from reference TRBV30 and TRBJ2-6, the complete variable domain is SQTIHQWPATLVQPVGSPLSLECTVEGTSNPNLYWYRQAAGRGLQLLFYSVGIGQISSEVPQNLSASRPQDRQFILSSKKLLLSDSGFYLCAWIDGTWGANVLTFGAGSRLTVL.

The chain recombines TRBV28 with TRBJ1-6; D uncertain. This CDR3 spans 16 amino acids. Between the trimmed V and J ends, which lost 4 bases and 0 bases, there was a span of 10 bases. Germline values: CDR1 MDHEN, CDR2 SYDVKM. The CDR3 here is CASSSPAASYNSPLHF. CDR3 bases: TGTGCCAGCAGTTCCCCTGCCGCCTCCTATAATTCACCCCTCCACTTT.

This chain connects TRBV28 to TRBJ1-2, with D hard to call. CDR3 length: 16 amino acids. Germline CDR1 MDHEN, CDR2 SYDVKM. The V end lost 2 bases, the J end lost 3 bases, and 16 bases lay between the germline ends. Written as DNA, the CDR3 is TGTGCCAGCAGTTTACATGCGGCGGTGAGGGACTATGGCTACACCTTC. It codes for CASSLHAAVRDYGYTF.

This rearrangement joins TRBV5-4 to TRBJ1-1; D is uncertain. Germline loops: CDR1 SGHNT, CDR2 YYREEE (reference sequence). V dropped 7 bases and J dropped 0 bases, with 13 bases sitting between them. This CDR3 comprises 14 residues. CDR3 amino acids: CASSDMGMNTEAFF. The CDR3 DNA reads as TGTGCCAGCTCAGACATGGGGATGAACACTGAAGCTTTCTTT.

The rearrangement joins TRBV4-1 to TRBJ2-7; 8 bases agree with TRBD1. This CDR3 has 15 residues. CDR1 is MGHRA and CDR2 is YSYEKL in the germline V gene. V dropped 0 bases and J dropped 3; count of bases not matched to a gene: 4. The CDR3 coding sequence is TGCGCCAGCAGCCAAGAGGTTGACAGGGGCTACGAGCAGTACTTC. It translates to CASSQEVDRGYEQYF.

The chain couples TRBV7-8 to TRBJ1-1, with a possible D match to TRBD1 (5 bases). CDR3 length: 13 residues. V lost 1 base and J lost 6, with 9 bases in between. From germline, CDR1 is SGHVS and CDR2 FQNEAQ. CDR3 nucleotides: TGTGCCAGCAGCTTAGTTCCGGGGGCTGAAGCTTTCTTT. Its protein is CASSLVPGAEAFF. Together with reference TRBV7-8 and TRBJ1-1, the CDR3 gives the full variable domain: GAGVSQSPRYKVAKRGQDVALRCDPISGHVSLFWYQQALGQGPEFLTYFQNEAQLDKSGLPSDRFFAERPEGSVSTLKIQRTQQEDSAVYLCASSLVPGAEAFFGQGTRLTVV.

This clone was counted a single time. The DNA for the CDR3 is TGCGCCAGCAGCTTGGGACAGGGTGTAGACAATGAGCAGTTCTTC. It is translated as CASSLGQGVDNEQFF. The chain recombines TRBV5-1 with TRBJ2-1, with 7 bases fitting TRBD1. Trimming took 0 bases from V and 5 from J; bases not matched to a gene: 5. Looked up from germline, CDR1 is SGHRS and CDR2 is YFSETQ. The CDR3 is 15 amino acids.

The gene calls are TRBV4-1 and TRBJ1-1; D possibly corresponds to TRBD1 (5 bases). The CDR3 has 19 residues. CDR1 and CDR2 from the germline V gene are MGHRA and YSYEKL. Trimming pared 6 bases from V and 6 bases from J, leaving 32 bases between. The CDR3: CASRRIGGNRSTPWAEAFF. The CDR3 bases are TGCGCCAGCAGACGAATCGGGGGAAACAGATCCACCCCGTGGGCTGAAGCTTTCTTT.

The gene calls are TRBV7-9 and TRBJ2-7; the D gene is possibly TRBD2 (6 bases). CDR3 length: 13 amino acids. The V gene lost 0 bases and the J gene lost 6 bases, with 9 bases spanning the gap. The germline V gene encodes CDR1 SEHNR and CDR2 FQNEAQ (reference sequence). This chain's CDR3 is CASSLARGFEQYF. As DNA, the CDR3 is TGTGCCAGCAGCTTAGCGCGGGGTTTCGAGCAGTACTTC.

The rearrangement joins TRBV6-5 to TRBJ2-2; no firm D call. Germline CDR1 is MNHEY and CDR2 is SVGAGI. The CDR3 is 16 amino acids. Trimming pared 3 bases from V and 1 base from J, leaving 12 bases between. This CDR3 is CASSYSLTGNTGELFF. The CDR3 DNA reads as TGTGCCAGCAGTTATAGTCTTACTGGGAACACCGGGGAGCTGTTTTTT.

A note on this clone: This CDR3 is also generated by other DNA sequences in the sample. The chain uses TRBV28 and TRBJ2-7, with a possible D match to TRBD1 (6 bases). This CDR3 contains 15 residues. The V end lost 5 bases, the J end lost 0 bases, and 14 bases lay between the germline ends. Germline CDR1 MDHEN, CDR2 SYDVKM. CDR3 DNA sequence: TGTGCCAGCAGTCCAACAGGGTTGCCCTCCTACGAGCAGTACTTC. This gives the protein CASSPTGLPSYEQYF.

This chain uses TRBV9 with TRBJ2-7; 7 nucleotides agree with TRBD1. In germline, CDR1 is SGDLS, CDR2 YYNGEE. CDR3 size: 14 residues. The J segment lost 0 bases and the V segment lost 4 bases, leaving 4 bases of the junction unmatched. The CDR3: CASSRTGDSYEQYF. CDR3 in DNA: TGTGCCAGCAGCCGCACAGGGGACTCCTACGAGCAGTACTTC.

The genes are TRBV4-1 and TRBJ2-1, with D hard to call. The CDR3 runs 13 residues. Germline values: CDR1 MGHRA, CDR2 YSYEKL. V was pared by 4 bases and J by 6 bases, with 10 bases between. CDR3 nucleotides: TGCGCCAGCAGCCGACCGGCCTCCAATGAGCAGTTCTTC. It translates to CASSRPASNEQFF.

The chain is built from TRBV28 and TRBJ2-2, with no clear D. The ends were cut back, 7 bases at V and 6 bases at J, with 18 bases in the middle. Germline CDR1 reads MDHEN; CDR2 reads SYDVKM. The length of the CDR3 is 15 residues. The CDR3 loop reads CASTLQMGGAGELFF. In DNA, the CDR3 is TGTGCCAGCACTCTTCAGATGGGTGGTGCCGGGGAGCTGTTTTTT.

The CDR3 sequence is CASSQVWGSDQPQHF. The CDR3 coding sequence is TGCGCCAGCAGCCAAGTGTGGGGCTCTGATCAGCCCCAGCATTTT. The J gene is TRBJ1-5, the V gene TRBV4-3; maybe TRBD1 (5 bases). The CDR3 consists of 15 residues. Germline assignment: CDR1 LGHNA and CDR2 YSLEER. V was cut by 1 base and J by 5 bases, with 12 bases left in between.

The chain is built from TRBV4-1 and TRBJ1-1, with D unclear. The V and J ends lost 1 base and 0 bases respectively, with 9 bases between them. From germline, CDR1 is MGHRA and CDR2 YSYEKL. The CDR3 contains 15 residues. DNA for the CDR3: TGCGCCAGCAGCCAAGTTTGGCGGGTGAACACTGAAGCTTTCTTT. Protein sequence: CASSQVWRVNTEAFF.

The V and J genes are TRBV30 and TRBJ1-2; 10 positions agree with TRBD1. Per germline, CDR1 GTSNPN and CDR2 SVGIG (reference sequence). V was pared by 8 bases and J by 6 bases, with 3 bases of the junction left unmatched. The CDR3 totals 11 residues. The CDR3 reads CAGQGGHGYTF. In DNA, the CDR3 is TGTGCCGGACAGGGGGGTCATGGCTACACCTTC.

CDR3 sequence (DNA): TGTGCCAGCAGACGGGCAGATTCTTATGAAAAACTGTTTTTT. It translates to CASRRADSYEKLFF. This chain links TRBV2 with TRBJ1-4; D remains ambiguous. The CDR3 is 14 residues long. V was shortened by 6 bases and J by 6 bases, with 14 bases between the two germline ends. From germline, CDR1 is SNHLY and CDR2 FYNNEI. The variable domain in full, completed from reference TRBV2 and TRBJ1-4, reads EPEVTQTPSHQVTQMGQEVILRCVPISNHLYFYWYRQILGQKVEFLVSFYNNEISEKSEIFDDQFSVERPDGSNFTLKIRSTKLEDSAMYFCASRRADSYEKLFFGSGTQLSVL.

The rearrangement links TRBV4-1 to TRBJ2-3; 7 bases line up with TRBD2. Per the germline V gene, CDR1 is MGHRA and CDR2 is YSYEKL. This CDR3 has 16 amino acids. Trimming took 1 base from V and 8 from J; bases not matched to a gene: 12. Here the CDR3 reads CASSQVPDRSSGTQYF. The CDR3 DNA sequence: TGCGCCAGCAGCCAAGTCCCTGATCGATCTAGCGGTACGCAGTATTTT.